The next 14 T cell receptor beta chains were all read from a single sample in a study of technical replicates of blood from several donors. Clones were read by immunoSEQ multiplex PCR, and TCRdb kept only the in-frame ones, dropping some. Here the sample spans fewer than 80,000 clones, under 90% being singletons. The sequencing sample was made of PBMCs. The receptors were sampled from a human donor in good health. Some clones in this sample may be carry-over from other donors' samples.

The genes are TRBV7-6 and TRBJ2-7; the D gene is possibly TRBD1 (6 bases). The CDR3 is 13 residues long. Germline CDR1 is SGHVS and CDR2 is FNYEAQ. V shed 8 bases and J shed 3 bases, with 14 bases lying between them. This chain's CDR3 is CASGPGHHYEQYF. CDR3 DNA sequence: TGTGCCAGCGGACCGGGACACCACTACGAGCAGTACTTC.

The chain's CDR3 is CASRSSGRKSYEQYF. The CDR3 nucleotides are TGTGCCAGCAGGAGTAGCGGGAGGAAATCCTACGAGCAGTACTTC. The rearrangement links TRBV6-4 to TRBJ2-7; 10 positions match TRBD2. The CDR3 contains 15 residues. Germline CDR1 MRHNA, CDR2 SNTAGT. V lost 6 bases and J lost 1; bases outside the gene matches: 6.

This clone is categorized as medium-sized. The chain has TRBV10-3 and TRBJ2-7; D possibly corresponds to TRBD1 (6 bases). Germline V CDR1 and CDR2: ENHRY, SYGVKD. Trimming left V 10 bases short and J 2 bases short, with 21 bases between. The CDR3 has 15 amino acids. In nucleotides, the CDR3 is TGTGCCACCGGGGTCCCAGGGGTTAAAGCCTACGAGCAGTACTTC. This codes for CATGVPGVKAYEQYF.

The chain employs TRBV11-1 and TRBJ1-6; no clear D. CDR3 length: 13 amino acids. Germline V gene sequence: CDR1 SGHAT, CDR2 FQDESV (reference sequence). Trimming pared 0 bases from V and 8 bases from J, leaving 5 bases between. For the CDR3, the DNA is TGTGCCAGCAGCTTAGCCCTTTATTCACCCCTCCACTTT. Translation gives CASSLALYSPLHF.

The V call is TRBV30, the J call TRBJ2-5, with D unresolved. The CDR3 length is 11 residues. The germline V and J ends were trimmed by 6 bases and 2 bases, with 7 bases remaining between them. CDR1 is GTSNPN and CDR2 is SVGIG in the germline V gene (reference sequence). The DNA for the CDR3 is TGTGCCTGTTCTCTTCAAGAGACCCAGTACTTC. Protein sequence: CACSLQETQYF.

The DNA for the CDR3 is TGTGCCAGCAGGGATTTCAGGGGGCGCACAGAGACCCAGTACTTC. Its protein product is CASRDFRGRTETQYF. This sequence joins TRBV6-1 and TRBJ2-5; TRBD1 aligns across 8 bases. V lost 6 bases, J lost 4 bases, and 10 bases stayed unmatched. The length of the CDR3 is 15 residues. The germline gives CDR1 MNHNS, CDR2 SASEGT.

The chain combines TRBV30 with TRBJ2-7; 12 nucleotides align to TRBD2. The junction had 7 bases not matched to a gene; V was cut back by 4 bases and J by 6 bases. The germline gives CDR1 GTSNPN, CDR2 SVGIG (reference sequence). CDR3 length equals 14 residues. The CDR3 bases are TGTGCCTGGACCCCTAGCGGGAGGGTCAGCGAGCAGTACTTC. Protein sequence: CAWTPSGRVSEQYF.

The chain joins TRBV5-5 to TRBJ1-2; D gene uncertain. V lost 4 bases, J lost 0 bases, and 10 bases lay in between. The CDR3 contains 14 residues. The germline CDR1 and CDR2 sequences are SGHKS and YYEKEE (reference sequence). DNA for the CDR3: TGTGCCAGCAGCCCGGTGGGAGCTAACTATGGCTACACCTTC. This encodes CASSPVGANYGYTF.

The CDR3 nucleotides read TGTGCCTGGAGTGTAGGGGGTGCCGGCTACACCTTC. Its protein product is CAWSVGGAGYTF. The gene calls are TRBV30 and TRBJ1-2; TRBD1 might be the D (6 bases). The CDR3 has 12 residues. Trimming shortened V by 0 bases and J by 8 bases, and 10 bases separated the two germline ends. CDR1 is GTSNPN and CDR2 is SVGIG in the germline V gene (reference sequence). Together with reference TRBV30 and TRBJ1-2, the CDR3 gives the full variable domain: SQTIHQWPATLVQPVGSPLSLECTVEGTSNPNLYWYRQAAGRGLQLLFYSVGIGQISSEVPQNLSASRPQDRQFILSSKKLLLSDSGFYLCAWSVGGAGYTFGSGTRLTVV.

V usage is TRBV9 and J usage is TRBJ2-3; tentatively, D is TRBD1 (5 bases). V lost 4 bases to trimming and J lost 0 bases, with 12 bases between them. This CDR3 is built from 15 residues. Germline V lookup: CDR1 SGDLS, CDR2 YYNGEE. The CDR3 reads CASSTQTASTDTQYF. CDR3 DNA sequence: TGTGCCAGCAGCACACAGACAGCCAGCACAGATACGCAGTATTTT.

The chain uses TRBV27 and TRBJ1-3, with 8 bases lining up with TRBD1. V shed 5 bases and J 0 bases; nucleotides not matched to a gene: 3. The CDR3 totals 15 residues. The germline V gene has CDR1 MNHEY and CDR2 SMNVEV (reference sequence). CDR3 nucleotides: TGTGCCAGCAGTCGGGACAGGAACTCTGGAAACACCATATATTTT. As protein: CASSRDRNSGNTIYF.

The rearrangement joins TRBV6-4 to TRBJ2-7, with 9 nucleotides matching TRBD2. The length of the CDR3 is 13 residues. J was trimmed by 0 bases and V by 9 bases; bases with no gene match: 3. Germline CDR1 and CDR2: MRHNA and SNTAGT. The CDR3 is CARSSGSSYEQYF. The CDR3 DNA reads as TGTGCCAGGAGTAGCGGGAGCTCCTACGAGCAGTACTTC.

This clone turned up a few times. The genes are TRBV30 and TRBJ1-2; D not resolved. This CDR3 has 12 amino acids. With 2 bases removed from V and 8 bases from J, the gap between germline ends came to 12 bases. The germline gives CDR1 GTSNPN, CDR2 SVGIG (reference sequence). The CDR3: CAWSSGLFGYTF. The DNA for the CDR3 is TGTGCCTGGAGTAGTGGGCTTTTCGGCTACACCTTC.

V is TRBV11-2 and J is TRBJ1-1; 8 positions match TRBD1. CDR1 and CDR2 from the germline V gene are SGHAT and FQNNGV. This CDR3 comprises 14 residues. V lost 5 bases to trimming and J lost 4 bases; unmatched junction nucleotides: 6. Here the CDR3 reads CASSTTGAGTEAFF. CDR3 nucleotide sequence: TGTGCCAGCAGCACGACAGGGGCTGGCACTGAAGCTTTCTTT. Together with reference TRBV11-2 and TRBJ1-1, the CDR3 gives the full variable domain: EAGVAQSPRYKIIEKRQSVAFWCNPISGHATLYWYQQILGQGPKLLIQFQNNGVVDDSQLPKDRFSAERLKGVDSTLKIQPAKLEDSAVYLCASSTTGAGTEAFFGQGTRLTVV.